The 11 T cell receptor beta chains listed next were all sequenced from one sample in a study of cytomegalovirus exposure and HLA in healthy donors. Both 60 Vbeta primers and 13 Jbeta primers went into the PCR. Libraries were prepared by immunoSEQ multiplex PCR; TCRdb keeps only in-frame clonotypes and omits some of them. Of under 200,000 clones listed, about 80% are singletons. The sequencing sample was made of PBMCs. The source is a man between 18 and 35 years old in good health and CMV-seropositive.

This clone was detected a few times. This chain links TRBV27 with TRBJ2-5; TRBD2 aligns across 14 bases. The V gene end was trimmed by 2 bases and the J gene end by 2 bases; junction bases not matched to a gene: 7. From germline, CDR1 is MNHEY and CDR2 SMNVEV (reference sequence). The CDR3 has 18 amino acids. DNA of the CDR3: TGTGCCAGCAGTTTAGCCGGGACTAGCGGGGGAGGTCAAGAGACCCAGTACTTC. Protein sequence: CASSLAGTSGGGQETQYF.

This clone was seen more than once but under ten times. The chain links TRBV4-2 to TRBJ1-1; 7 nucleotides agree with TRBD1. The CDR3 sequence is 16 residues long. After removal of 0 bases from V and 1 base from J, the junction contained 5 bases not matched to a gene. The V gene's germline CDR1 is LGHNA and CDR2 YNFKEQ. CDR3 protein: CASSQDWGTENTEAFF. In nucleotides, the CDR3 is TGTGCCAGCAGCCAAGATTGGGGGACAGAGAACACTGAAGCTTTCTTT.

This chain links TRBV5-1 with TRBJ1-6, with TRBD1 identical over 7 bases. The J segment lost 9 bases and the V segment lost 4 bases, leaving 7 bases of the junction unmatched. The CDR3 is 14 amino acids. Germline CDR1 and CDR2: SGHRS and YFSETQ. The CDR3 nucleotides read TGCGCCAGCAGCGCGGGACAGCCGGGTTCACCCCTCCACTTT. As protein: CASSAGQPGSPLHF.

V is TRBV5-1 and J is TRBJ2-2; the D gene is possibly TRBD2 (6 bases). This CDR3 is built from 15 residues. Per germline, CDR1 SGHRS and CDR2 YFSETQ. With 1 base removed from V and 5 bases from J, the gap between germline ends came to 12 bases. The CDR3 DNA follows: TGCGCCAGCAGCTTGCCCCAGACTAGGACCGGGGAGCTGTTTTTT. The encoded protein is CASSLPQTRTGELFF.

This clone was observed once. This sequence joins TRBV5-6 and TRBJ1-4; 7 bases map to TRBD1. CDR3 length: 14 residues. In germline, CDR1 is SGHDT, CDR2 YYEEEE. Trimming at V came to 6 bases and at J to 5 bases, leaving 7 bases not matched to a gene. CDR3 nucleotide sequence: TGTGCCAGCAACCCAGGGGGGAGGAATGAAAAACTGTTTTTT. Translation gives CASNPGGRNEKLFF.

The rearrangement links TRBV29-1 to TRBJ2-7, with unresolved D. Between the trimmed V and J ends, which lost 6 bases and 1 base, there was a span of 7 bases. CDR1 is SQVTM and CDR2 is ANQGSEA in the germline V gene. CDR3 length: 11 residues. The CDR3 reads CSVRLSYEQYF. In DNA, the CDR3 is TGCAGCGTCCGGTTGTCCTACGAGCAGTACTTC.

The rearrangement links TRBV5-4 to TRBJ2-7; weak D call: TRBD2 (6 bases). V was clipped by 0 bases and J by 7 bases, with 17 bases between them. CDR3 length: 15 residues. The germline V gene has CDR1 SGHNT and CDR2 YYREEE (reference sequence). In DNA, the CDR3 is TGTGCCAGCAGCTTGGGAAGGACTACCGATACAGAGCAGTACTTC. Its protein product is CASSLGRTTDTEQYF.

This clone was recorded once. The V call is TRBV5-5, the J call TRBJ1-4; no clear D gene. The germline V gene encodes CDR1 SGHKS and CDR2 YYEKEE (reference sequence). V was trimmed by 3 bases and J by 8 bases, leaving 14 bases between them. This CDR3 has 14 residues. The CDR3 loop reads CASSSKAGREKLFF. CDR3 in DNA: TGTGCCAGCAGCTCAAAGGCCGGGAGGGAAAAACTGTTTTTT.

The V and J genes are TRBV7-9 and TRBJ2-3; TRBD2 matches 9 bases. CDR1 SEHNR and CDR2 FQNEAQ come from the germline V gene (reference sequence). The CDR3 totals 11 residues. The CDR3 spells CSIPSGTEQYF. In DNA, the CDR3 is TGTTCCATCCCTAGCGGGACGGAGCAGTATTTT.

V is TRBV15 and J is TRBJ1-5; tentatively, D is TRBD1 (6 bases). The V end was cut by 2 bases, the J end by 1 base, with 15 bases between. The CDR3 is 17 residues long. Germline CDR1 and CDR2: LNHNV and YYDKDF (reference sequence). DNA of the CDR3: TGTGCCACCAGCAGAACCGCCCTGACAGGAAGCAATCAGCCCCAGCATTTT. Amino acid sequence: CATSRTALTGSNQPQHF.

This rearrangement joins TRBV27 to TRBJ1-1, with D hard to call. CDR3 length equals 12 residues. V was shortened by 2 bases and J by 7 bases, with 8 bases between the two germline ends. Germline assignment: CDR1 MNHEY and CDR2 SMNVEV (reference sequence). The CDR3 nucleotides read TGTGCCAGCAGTTTAAATGGCCGTGAAGCTTTCTTT. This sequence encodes CASSLNGREAFF.